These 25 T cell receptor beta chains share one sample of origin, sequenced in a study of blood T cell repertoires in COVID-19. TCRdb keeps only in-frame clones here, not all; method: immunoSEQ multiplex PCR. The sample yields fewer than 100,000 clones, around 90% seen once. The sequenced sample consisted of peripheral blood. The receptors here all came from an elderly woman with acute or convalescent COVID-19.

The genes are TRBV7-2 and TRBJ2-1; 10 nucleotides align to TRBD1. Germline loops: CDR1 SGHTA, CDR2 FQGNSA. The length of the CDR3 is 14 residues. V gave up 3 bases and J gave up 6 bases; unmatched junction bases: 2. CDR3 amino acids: CASSFRDRGNEQFF. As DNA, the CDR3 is TGTGCCAGCAGCTTCCGGGACAGGGGCAATGAGCAGTTCTTC.

The CDR3 nucleotides read TGTGCCACGGGACAGGGGGTAGCGGAGACCCAGTACTTC. Translation gives CATGQGVAETQYF. The rearrangement links TRBV6-5 to TRBJ2-5; 11 bases match TRBD1. J lost 5 bases, V lost 10 bases, and 6 bases had no gene match. In germline, CDR1 is MNHEY, CDR2 SVGAGI. The CDR3 length is 13 residues.

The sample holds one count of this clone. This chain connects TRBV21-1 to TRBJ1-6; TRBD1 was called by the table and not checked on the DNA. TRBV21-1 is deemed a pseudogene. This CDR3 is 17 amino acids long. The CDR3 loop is CASSKEGYRVSNSPLHF. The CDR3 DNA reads TGTGCCAGCAGCAAAGAAGGGTACAGGGTATCGAATTCACCCCTCCACTTT.

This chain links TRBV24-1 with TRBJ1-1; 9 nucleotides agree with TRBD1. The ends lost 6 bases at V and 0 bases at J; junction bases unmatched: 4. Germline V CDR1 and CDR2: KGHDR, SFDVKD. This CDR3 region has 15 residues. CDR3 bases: TGTGCCACCAGTCCCGGGACAGGGATGAACACTGAAGCTTTCTTT. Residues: CATSPGTGMNTEAFF.

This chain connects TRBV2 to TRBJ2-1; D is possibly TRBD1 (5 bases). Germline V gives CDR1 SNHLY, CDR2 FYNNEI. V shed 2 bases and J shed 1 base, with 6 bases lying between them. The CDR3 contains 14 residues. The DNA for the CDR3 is TGTGCCAGCAGTGAATCAGGGTCCTACAATGAGCAGTTCTTC. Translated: CASSESGSYNEQFF.

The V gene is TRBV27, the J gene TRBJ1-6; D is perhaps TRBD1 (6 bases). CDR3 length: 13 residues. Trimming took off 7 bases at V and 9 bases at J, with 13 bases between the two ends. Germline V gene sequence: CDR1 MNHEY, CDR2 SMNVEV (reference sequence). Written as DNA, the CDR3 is TGTGCCAGCACGCCACAGGGAATTTCACCCCTCCACTTT. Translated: CASTPQGISPLHF.

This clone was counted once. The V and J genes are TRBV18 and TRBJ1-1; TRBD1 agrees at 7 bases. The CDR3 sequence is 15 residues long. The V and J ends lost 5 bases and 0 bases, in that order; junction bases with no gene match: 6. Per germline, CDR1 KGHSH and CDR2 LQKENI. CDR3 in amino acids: CASSETGHMNTEAFF. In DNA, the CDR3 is TGTGCCAGCTCAGAGACAGGGCATATGAACACTGAAGCTTTCTTT.

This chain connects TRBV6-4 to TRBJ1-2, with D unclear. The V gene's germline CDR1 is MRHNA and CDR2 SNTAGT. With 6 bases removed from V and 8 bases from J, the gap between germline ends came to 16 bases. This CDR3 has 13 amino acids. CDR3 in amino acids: CASSPGMGSGYTF. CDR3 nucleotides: TGTGCCAGCAGCCCCGGGATGGGATCCGGCTACACCTTC.

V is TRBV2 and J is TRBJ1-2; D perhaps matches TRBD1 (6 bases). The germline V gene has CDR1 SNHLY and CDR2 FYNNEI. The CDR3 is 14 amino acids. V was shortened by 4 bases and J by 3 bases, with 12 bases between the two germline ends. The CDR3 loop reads CASSVRGGYYGYTF. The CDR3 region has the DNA TGTGCCAGCAGTGTCAGAGGGGGTTACTATGGCTACACCTTC.

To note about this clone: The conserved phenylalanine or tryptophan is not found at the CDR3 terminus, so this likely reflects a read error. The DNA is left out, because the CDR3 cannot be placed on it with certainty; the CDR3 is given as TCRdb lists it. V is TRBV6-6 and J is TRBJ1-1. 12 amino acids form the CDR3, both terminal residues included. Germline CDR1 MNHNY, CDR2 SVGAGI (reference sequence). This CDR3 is CASSQSEGVSSL.

CDR3 DNA sequence: TGTGCCAGCAGCCCGACTTGGCCGACCTCTGGAAACACCATATATTTT. Amino acids: CASSPTWPTSGNTIYF. The gene calls are TRBV5-6 and TRBJ1-3; D is uncertain. The CDR3 spans 16 residues. Per germline, CDR1 SGHDT and CDR2 YYEEEE. V was clipped by 4 bases and J by 0 bases, with 14 bases between them.

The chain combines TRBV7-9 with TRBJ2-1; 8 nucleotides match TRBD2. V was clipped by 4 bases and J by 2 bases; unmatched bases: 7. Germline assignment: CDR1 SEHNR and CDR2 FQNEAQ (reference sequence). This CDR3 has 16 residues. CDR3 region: CASSSRAGGTYNEQFF. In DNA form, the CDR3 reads TGTGCCAGCAGCTCCCGGGCGGGGGGAACCTACAATGAGCAGTTCTTC.

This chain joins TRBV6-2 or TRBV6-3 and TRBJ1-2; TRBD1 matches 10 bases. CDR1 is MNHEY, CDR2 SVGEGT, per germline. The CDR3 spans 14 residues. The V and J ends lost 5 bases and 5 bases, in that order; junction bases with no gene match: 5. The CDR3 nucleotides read TGTGCCAGCAGTAGACAGGGGGCGAGATATGGCTACACCTTC. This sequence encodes CASSRQGARYGYTF.

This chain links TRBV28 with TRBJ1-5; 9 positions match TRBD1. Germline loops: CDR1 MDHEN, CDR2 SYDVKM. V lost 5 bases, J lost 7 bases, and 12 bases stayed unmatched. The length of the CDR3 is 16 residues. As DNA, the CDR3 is TGTGCCAGCAGTCAAGAACAGGGGGCGTTAGGACAGCCCCAGCATTTT. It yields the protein CASSQEQGALGQPQHF.

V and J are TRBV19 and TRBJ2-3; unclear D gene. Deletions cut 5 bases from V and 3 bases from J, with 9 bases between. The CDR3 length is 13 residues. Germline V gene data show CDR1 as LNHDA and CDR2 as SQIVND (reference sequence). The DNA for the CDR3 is TGTGCCAGTAGTCCCAGGCGAACAGATACGCAGTATTTT. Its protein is CASSPRRTDTQYF.

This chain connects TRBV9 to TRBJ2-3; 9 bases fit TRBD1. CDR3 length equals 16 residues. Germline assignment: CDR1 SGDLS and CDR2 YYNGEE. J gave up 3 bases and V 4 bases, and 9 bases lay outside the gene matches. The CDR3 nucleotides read TGTGCCAGCAGCCCTAGTGGGACAGGGTTGACAGATACGCAGTATTTT. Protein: CASSPSGTGLTDTQYF.

CDR3 amino acids: CSVVTGREAFF. Written as DNA, the CDR3 is TGCAGCGTTGTGACAGGACGTGAAGCTTTCTTT. V and J are TRBV29-1 and TRBJ1-1; tentative D call: TRBD1 (6 bases). The length of the CDR3 is 11 residues. Looked up from germline, CDR1 is SQVTM and CDR2 is ANQGSEA. V was trimmed by 4 bases and J by 7 bases, leaving 10 bases between them.

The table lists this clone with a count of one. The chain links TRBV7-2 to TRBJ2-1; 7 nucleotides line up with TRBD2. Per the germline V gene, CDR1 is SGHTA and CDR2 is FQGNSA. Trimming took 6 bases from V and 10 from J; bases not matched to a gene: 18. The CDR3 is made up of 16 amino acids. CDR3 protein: CASSPFFVGGPGEQFF. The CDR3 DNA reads TGTGCCAGCAGTCCCTTTTTCGTGGGAGGGCCGGGAGAGCAGTTCTTC. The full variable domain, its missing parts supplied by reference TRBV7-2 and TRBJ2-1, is GAGVSQSPSNKVTEKGKDVELRCDPISGHTALYWYRQSLGQGLEFLIYFQGNSAPDKSGLPSDRFSAERTGGSVSTLTIQRTQQEDSAVYLCASSPFFVGGPGEQFFGPGTRLTVL.

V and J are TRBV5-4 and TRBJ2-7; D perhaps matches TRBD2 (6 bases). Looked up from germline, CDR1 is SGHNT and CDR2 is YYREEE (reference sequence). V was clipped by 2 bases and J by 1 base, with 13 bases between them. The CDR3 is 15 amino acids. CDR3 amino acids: CASSFGGGRSYEQYF. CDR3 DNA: TGTGCCAGCAGCTTTGGGGGAGGAAGATCCTACGAGCAGTACTTC. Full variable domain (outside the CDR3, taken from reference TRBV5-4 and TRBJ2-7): ETGVTQSPTHLIKTRGQQVTLRCSSQSGHNTVSWYQQALGQGPQFIFQYYREEENGRGNFPPRFSGLQFPNYSSELNVNALELDDSALYLCASSFGGGRSYEQYFGPGTRLTVT.

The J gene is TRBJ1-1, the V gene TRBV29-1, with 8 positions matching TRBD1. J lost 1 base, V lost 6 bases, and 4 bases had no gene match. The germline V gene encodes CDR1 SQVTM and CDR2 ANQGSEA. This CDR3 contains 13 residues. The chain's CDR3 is CSVVGQGNTEAFF. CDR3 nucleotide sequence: TGCAGCGTAGTAGGACAGGGGAACACTGAAGCTTTCTTT.

The CDR3 sequence: CASSYIPRGFYEQYF. In DNA form, the CDR3 reads TGCGCCAGCAGCTATATCCCTAGAGGGTTCTACGAGCAGTACTTC. V and J are TRBV5-1 and TRBJ2-7, with D perhaps TRBD2 (5 bases). V lost 3 bases to trimming and J lost 3 bases, with 16 bases between them. This CDR3 is built from 15 residues. Germline V CDR1 and CDR2: SGHRS, YFSETQ. Together with reference TRBV5-1 and TRBJ2-7, the CDR3 gives the full variable domain: KAGVTQTPRYLIKTRGQQVTLSCSPISGHRSVSWYQQTPGQGLQFLFEYFSETQRNKGNFPGRFSGRQFSNSRSEMNVSTLELGDSALYLCASSYIPRGFYEQYFGPGTRLTVT.

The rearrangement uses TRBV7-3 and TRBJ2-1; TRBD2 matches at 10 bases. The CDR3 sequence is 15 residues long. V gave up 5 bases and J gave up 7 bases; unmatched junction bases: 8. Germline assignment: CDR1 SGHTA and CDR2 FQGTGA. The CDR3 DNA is TGTGCCAGCAGCGTCGGGACTAGCGAACTTAATGAGCAGTTCTTC. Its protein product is CASSVGTSELNEQFF.

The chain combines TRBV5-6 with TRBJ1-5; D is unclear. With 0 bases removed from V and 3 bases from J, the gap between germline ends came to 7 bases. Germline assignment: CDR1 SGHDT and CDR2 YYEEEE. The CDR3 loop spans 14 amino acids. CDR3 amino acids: CASSLGQANQPQHF. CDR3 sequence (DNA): TGTGCCAGCAGCTTGGGACAAGCCAATCAGCCCCAGCATTTT.

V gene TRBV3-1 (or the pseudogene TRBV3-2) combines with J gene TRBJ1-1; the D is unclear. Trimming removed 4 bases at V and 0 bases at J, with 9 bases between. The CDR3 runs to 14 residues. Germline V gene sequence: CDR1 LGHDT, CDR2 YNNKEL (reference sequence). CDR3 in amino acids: CASSPTTLNTEAFF. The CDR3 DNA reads TGTGCCAGCAGCCCTACCACTTTGAACACTGAAGCTTTCTTT.

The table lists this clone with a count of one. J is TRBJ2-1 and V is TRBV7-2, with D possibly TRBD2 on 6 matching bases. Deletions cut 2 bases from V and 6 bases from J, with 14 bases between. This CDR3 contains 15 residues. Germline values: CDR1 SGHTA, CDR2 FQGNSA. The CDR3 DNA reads TGTGCCAGCAGCTTAATTAGCGGAATGGGCAATGAGCAGTTCTTC. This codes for CASSLISGMGNEQFF.